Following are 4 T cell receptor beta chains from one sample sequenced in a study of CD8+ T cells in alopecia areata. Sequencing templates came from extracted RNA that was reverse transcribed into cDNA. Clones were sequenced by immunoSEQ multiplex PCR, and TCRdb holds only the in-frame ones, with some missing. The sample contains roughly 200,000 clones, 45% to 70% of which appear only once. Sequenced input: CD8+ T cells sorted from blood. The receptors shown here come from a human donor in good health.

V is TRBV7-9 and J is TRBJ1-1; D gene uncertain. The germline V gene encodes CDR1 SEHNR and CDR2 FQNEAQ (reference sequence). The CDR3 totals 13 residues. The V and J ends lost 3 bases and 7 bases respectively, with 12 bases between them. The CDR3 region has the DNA TGTGCCAGCAGCTTTCCCGGCCCAGGTGAAGCTTTCTTT. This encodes CASSFPGPGEAFF.

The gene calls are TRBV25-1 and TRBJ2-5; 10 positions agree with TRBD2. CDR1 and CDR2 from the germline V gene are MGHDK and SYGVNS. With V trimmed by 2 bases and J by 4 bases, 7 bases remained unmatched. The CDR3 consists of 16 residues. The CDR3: CASSEVSGGAGETQYF. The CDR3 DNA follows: TGTGCCAGCAGTGAAGTCAGCGGGGGGGCCGGAGAGACCCAGTACTTC. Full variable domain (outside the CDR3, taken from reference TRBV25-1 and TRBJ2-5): EADIYQTPRYLVIGTGKKITLECSQTMGHDKMYWYQQDPGMELHLIHYSYGVNSTEKGDLSSESTVSRIRTEHFPLTLESARPSHTSQYLCASSEVSGGAGETQYFGPGTRLLVL.

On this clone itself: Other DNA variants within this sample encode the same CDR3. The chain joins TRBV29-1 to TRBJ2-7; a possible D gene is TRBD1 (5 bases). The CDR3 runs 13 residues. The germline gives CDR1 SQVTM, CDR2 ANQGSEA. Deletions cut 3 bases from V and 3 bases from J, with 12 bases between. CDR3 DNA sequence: TGCAGCGTTGAGAGGCAGGGTAGCTACGAGCAGTACTTC. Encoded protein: CSVERQGSYEQYF.

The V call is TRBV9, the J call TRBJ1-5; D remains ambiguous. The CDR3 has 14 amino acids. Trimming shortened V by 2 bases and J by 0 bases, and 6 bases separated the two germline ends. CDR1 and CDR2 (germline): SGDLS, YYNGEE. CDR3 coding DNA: TGTGCCAGCAGCGTCTTGGATAGCAATCAGCCCCAGCATTTT. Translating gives CASSVLDSNQPQHF.